The rows below give T cell receptor beta chains drawn from one sample of a study of T cells after yellow fever vaccination. Each CDR3 protein is one row after TCRdb ran MiXCR on the 5' RACE reads. The table shows around 320,000 distinct CDR3 sequences, with 8.7% occurring only once. This specimen consisted of CD4+ T cells sorted from PBMCs, obtained 5 days after the yellow fever booster vaccination. These receptors originate from a man between 18 and 35 years old who received the YFV17D yellow fever vaccine. Each CDR3 is given with its conserved first and last residue. A D gene is named only where the DNA matches it firmly. The listing skips clone size in some rows; elsewhere it reads once, few, many or a size class.

CDR3nt: TGTGCCAGCAGCTCTCGTAACACAGAGACCCAGTACTTC; CDR3aa: CASSSRNTETQYF; v_gene: TRBV7-2; d_gene: .; abundance: many; j_gene: TRBJ2-5
CDR3nt: TGCAGTGCTAGCACCGGGACAGGTTATCTTATTCAGCCCCAGCATTTT; CDR3aa: CSASTGTGYLIQPQHF; v_gene: TRBV20-1; d_gene: TRBD1; abundance: .; j_gene: TRBJ1-5
CDR3nt: TGTGCCGGCAGGGTCGAGGGTGGCGGCTACACCTTC; CDR3aa: CAGRVEGGGYTF; v_gene: TRBV6-6; d_gene: .; abundance: .; j_gene: TRBJ1-2
CDR3nt: TGTGCCAGCAGTTACCCCCGACAAATAGCCGCTAGCACAGATACGCAGTATTTT; CDR3aa: CASSYPRQIAASTDTQYF; v_gene: TRBV6-2/TRBV6-3; d_gene: .; abundance: many; j_gene: TRBJ2-3
CDR3nt: TGTGCCAGCAGCCCCCTTAACTATGGCTACACCTTC; CDR3aa: CASSPLNYGYTF; v_gene: TRBV7-2; d_gene: .; abundance: few; j_gene: TRBJ1-2
CDR3nt: TGTGCCAGCAGCTTAGGCGGACAGGGGGCTTACGAGCAGTACTTC; CDR3aa: CASSLGGQGAYEQYF; v_gene: TRBV7-9; d_gene: TRBD1; abundance: .; j_gene: TRBJ2-7
CDR3nt: TGCGCCAGCAGGATCGGACACACGGCTAGCACAGATACGCAGTATTTT; CDR3aa: CASRIGHTASTDTQYF; v_gene: TRBV5-1; d_gene: .; abundance: .; j_gene: TRBJ2-3
CDR3nt: TGTGCCAGCAGTTACTCGCAGGGTCTTGGCTACACCTTC; CDR3aa: CASSYSQGLGYTF; v_gene: TRBV6-5; d_gene: .; abundance: .; j_gene: TRBJ1-2
CDR3nt: TGTGCCAGCAGCTCTAGACAGGGAAACTCCTACAATGAGCAGTTCTTC; CDR3aa: CASSSRQGNSYNEQFF; v_gene: TRBV5-4; d_gene: TRBD1; abundance: few; j_gene: TRBJ2-1
CDR3nt: TGTGCCAGCAGCCTAGGGACCTTGAACACTGAAGCTTTCTTT; CDR3aa: CASSLGTLNTEAFF; v_gene: TRBV5-1; d_gene: .; abundance: many; j_gene: TRBJ1-1
CDR3nt: TGCGCCAGCGGAAGGACTTCGCGAACTGAAGCTTTCTTT; CDR3aa: CASGRTSRTEAFF; v_gene: TRBV5-1; d_gene: .; abundance: many; j_gene: TRBJ1-1
CDR3nt: TGTGCCAGCAGCCAAGGAAACAGGTTTTACGAGCAGTACTTC; CDR3aa: CASSQGNRFYEQYF; v_gene: TRBV3-1; d_gene: .; abundance: many; j_gene: TRBJ2-7
CDR3nt: TGCGCCAGCAGCGAGGGTCGGGATACGCAGTATTTT; CDR3aa: CASSEGRDTQYF; v_gene: TRBV5-1; d_gene: .; abundance: .; j_gene: TRBJ2-3
CDR3nt: TGTGCCAGCAGCCAGCAGGGGGTCTACAATGAGCAGTTCTTC; CDR3aa: CASSQQGVYNEQFF; v_gene: TRBV12-3/TRBV12-4; d_gene: TRBD1; abundance: many; j_gene: TRBJ2-1
CDR3nt: TGTGCCAGCAGCGACGGGCTAGCGTTCCGGAACTCTGAGCAGTTCTTC; CDR3aa: CASSDGLAFRNSEQFF; v_gene: TRBV9; d_gene: .; abundance: few; j_gene: TRBJ2-1
CDR3nt: TGTGCCACCAGTGATGACAGGACTAGCGCAGATACGCAGTATTTT; CDR3aa: CATSDDRTSADTQYF; v_gene: TRBV24-1; d_gene: TRBD2; abundance: many; j_gene: TRBJ2-3
CDR3nt: TGTGCCAGCAGCAATTCGGCGGGATACGAGCAGTACTTC; CDR3aa: CASSNSAGYEQYF; v_gene: TRBV4-2; d_gene: .; abundance: few; j_gene: TRBJ2-7
CDR3nt: TGCGCCAGCAGCCAAGAGATTTCAGGGGGGAAGTATGGCTACACCTTC; CDR3aa: CASSQEISGGKYGYTF; v_gene: TRBV4-3; d_gene: TRBD1; abundance: .; j_gene: TRBJ1-2
CDR3nt: TGTGCCATCGGGACAGGGAACACCGGGGAGCTGTTTTTT; CDR3aa: CAIGTGNTGELFF; v_gene: TRBV10-3; d_gene: TRBD1; abundance: many; j_gene: TRBJ2-2
CDR3nt: TGTGCCAGCAGCTTGGCCAACCCTAGGGGGGAGACCCAGTACTTC; CDR3aa: CASSLANPRGETQYF; v_gene: TRBV5-5; d_gene: .; abundance: many; j_gene: TRBJ2-5
CDR3nt: TGTGCCAGCAGTTTAGGGGCGGGAACCTACGAGCAGTACTTC; CDR3aa: CASSLGAGTYEQYF; v_gene: TRBV12-3/TRBV12-4; d_gene: .; abundance: many; j_gene: TRBJ2-7
CDR3nt: TGCGCCAGCAGCTTGCGTTTCGCAGATACGCAGTATTTT; CDR3aa: CASSLRFADTQYF; v_gene: TRBV5-1; d_gene: .; abundance: many; j_gene: TRBJ2-3
CDR3nt: TGTGCCAGCAGCGTAGCGGGGAATCAGCCCCAGCATTTT; CDR3aa: CASSVAGNQPQHF; v_gene: TRBV9; d_gene: .; abundance: .; j_gene: TRBJ1-5
CDR3nt: TGCGCCAGCAGCTTGGCACTTCCTATCAGCCGGGACGTCTCCTACGAGCAGTACTTC; CDR3aa: CASSLALPISRDVSYEQYF; v_gene: TRBV5-1; d_gene: .; abundance: many; j_gene: TRBJ2-7
CDR3nt: TGTGCCAGCAGCTCAGACAGAAGCTATGGCTACACCTTC; CDR3aa: CASSSDRSYGYTF; v_gene: TRBV7-2; d_gene: .; abundance: few; j_gene: TRBJ1-2
CDR3nt: TGTGCCAGCAGCCCGGGACAGGTTAATTCACCCCTCCACTTT; CDR3aa: CASSPGQVNSPLHF; v_gene: TRBV7-9; d_gene: TRBD1; abundance: once; j_gene: TRBJ1-6
CDR3nt: TGTGCCCCGACAGGGGTATCTGGAAACACCATATATTTT; CDR3aa: CAPTGVSGNTIYF; v_gene: TRBV7-2; d_gene: TRBD1; abundance: few; j_gene: TRBJ1-3
CDR3nt: TGTGCCAGCAGCTTGTCCCCTAGCGGGGGGGAATGGGACAATGAGCAGTTCTTC; CDR3aa: CASSLSPSGGEWDNEQFF; v_gene: TRBV7-3; d_gene: TRBD2; abundance: many; j_gene: TRBJ2-1
CDR3nt: TGTGCCAGCAGACCCGTTGGGGGCAGTGAAAAACTGTTTTTT; CDR3aa: CASRPVGGSEKLFF; v_gene: TRBV6-6; d_gene: .; abundance: few; j_gene: TRBJ1-4
CDR3nt: TGTGCCAGCAGTGACTCGGGAGGAGCGCAGGGGCTACAAACCTTC; CDR3aa: CASSDSGGAQGLQTF; v_gene: TRBV6-4; d_gene: .; abundance: .; j_gene: TRBJ1-2
CDR3nt: TGCGCCAGCAGCCAAGAAAGGCTAGGGCCAGATACGCAGTATTTT; CDR3aa: CASSQERLGPDTQYF; v_gene: TRBV4-3; d_gene: .; abundance: few; j_gene: TRBJ2-3
CDR3nt: TGCGCCAGCAGTCAATCCAGGGGGGGTTTATGGGAGACCCAGTACTTC; CDR3aa: CASSQSRGGLWETQYF; v_gene: TRBV23-1; d_gene: .; abundance: .; j_gene: TRBJ2-5
CDR3nt: TGTGCCAGCAGCCAAGATCCAGCCCTGGGCACTGAAGCTTTCTTT; CDR3aa: CASSQDPALGTEAFF; v_gene: TRBV3-1; d_gene: .; abundance: few; j_gene: TRBJ1-1
CDR3nt: TGTGCCAGCAGCTTGAGCTCAACAGGGGATCACACCGGGGAGCTGTTTTTT; CDR3aa: CASSLSSTGDHTGELFF; v_gene: TRBV7-9; d_gene: TRBD1; abundance: .; j_gene: TRBJ2-2
CDR3nt: TGCGCCAGCAGCCAAGGAGGACAGTCCCTTAGCACAGATACGCAGTATTTT; CDR3aa: CASSQGGQSLSTDTQYF; v_gene: TRBV4-3; d_gene: .; abundance: .; j_gene: TRBJ2-3
CDR3nt: TGTGCCAGCAGGCCAACAGAGAATCAGCCCCAGCATTTT; CDR3aa: CASRPTENQPQHF; v_gene: TRBV6-1; d_gene: .; abundance: .; j_gene: TRBJ1-5